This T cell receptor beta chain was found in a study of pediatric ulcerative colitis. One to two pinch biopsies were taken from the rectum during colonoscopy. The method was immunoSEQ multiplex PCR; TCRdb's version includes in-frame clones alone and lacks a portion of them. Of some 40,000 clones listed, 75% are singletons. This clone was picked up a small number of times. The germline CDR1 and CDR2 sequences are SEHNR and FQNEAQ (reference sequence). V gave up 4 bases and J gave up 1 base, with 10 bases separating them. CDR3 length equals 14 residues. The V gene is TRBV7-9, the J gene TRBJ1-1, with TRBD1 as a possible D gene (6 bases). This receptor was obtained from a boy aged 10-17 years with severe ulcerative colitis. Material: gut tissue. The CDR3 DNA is TGTGCCAGCAGCTCACAGGGTCGGAACACTGAAGCTTTCTTT. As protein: CASSSQGRNTEAFF.